The entry below gives a single TCR beta chain sequence along with its context. Its antigen is unidentified. CMV status came from CD4+ T cell IFNgamma after overnight CMV lysate stimulation of fresh PBMCs. An equimolar mix of two oligonucleotides served as the beta constant-region primer for TRBC1 and TRBC2. Four rounds of PCR amplified the ligated cDNA using nested alpha and beta constant-region primers plus SP2. TCRdb itself ran the UMI-ligation and nested PCR reads through MiXCR, one entry per CDR3 protein. The sample holds about 140,000 distinct CDR3 sequences, approximately 20% seen once. This record belongs to a study of naive and memory T cell subsets. Study results and caveats: A clonotype means one alpha or beta sequence, not an alpha/beta pair. A few larger clonotypes appeared in naive repertoires, especially CD8, possibly memory cells re-expressing CD45RA. Over 95% of naive TCR sequences appeared only once after error correction, unlike memory subsets. In CD4 and CD8 cells, diversity dropped from naive through EMRA.

The TCR was taken from a human donor in good health. Sequencing was performed on naive CD8+ T cells from blood.

Here the CDR3 DNA reads TGTGCCAGCAGCCCTGGGACTAGCTTTTTCAATGAGCAGTTCTTC. This codes for CASSPGTSFFNEQFF. The chain uses TRBV5-5 and TRBJ2-1; TRBD2 agrees at 9 bases. CDR3 size: 15 residues. Germline V gives CDR1 SGHKS, CDR2 YYEKEE (reference sequence). V lost 4 bases and J lost 6; bases outside the gene matches: 8. Based on the CDR3 plus reference TRBV5-5 and TRBJ2-1, the full variable domain is DAGVTQSPTHLIKTRGQQVTLRCSPISGHKSVSWYQQVLGQGPQFIFQYYEKEERGRGNFPDRFSARQFPNYSSELNVNALLLGDSALYLCASSPGTSFFNEQFFGPGTRLTVL.